This T cell receptor beta chain was captured by sequencing in a study of T-cell memory formation after mild COVID-19. Constant-segment primers were used for 5'RACE, and the resulting TCR alpha and TCR beta cDNA libraries carried sample barcodes and UMIs. TCRdb reanalysed the 5' RACE reads using MiXCR and keeps one entry per CDR3 protein. In the table there are around 340,000 distinct CDR3 sequences, 15% to 20% of which are singletons. Germline lookup yields CDR1 SGHTA and CDR2 FQGNSA. This CDR3 comprises 18 residues. Trimming took 5 bases from V and 0 from J, leaving 21 bases between them. The table lists this clonotype with a few counts. Its antigen is still unknown. Broader study findings: Unconfirmed was the SARS-CoV-2 specificity of second-wave clones that peaked on day 37.

J is TRBJ2-3 and V is TRBV7-2, with D tentatively TRBD2 (7 bases). This TCR was recovered from a man between 18 and 35 years old who had mild COVID-19 (a few samples of this study predate the infection). Cell type and time point are not known. The sample comprised PBMCs or a T cell subset sorted from them (not recorded which). The CDR3 reads CASSQNGGGVLSTDTQYF. Here the CDR3 DNA reads TGTGCCAGCAGCCAGAACGGCGGGGGCGTACTTAGCACAGATACGCAGTATTTT.